This T cell receptor beta chain was obtained from a study of shared clonotypes between healthy human individuals. Findings and caveats of the study: The naive CD4 repertoires of a handful of donors were compared, and around 5% of clonotypes were shared.

V lost 2 bases and J 0 bases, leaving 8 bases between the germline ends. There are 15 residues in the CDR3. Germline loops: CDR1 MNHEY, CDR2 SMNVEV (reference sequence). Data came from immunoSEQ multiplex PCR; TCRdb stores just in-frame clones and leaves some out. The table has approximately 620,000 clones, more than 95% seen once. Those who donated, Caucasian adults without exception, all lived in Nashville, Tennessee. Naive CD45RA+ and memory CD45RA-negative subsets were split from CD4+ cells. Worth noting for this clone: Its specificity is not known.

The chain has TRBV27 and TRBJ1-3; D gene uncertain. Sequencing was performed on naive CD4+ T cells sorted from blood. Specified subset: CD45RA+ positively selected. The clonotype was recovered from a woman under 40 in good health. Written as DNA, the CDR3 is TGTGCCAGCAGTTTAAAGTACCACTCTGGAAACACCATATATTTT. Protein product: CASSLKYHSGNTIYF.